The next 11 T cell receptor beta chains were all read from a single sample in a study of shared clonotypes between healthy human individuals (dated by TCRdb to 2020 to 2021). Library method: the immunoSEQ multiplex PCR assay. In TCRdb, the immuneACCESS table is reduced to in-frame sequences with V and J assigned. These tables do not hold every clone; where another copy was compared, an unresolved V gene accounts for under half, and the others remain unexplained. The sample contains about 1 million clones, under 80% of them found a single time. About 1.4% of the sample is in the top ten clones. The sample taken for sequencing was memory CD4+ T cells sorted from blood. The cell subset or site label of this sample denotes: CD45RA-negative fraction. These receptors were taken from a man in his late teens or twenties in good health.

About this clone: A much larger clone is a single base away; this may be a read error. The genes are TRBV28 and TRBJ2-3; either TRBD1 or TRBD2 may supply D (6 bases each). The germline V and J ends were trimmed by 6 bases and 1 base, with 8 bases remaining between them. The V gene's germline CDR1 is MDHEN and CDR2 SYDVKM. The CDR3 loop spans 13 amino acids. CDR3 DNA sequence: TGTGCCAGCAGCGGGGGCGGCACAGATACGCAGTATTTT. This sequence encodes CASSGGGTDTQYF.

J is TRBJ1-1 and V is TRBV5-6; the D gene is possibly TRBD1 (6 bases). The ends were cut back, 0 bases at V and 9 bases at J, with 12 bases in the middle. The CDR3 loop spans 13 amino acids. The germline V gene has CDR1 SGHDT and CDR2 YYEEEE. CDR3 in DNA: TGTGCCAGCAGCTTGGGAATCGGACAGCAAGCTTTCTTT. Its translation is CASSLGIGQQAFF.

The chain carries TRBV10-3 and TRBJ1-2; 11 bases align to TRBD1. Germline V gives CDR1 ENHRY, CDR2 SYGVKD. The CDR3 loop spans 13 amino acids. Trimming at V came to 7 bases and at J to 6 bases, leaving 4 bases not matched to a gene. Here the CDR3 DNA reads TGTGCCATCACTCGGACAGGGGGCCATGGCTACACCTTC. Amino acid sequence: CAITRTGGHGYTF.

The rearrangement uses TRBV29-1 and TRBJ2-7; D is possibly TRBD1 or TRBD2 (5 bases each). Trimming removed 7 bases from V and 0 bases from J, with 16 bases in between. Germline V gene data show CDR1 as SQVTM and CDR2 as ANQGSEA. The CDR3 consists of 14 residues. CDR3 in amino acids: CSAARDPSSYEQYF. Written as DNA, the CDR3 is TGCAGCGCCGCAAGGGACCCGAGCTCCTACGAGCAGTACTTC.

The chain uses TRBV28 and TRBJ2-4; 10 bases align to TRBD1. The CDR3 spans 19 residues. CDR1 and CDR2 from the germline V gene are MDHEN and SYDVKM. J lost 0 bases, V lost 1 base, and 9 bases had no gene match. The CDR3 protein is CASSLFRGTGALAKNIQYF. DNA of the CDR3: TGTGCCAGCAGTTTATTTAGGGGGACAGGGGCATTAGCCAAAAACATTCAGTACTTC.

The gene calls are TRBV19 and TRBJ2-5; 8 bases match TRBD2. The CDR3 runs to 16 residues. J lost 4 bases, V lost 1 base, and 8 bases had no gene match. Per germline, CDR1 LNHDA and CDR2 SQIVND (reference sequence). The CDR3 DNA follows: TGTGCCAGTAGTATAGGCAGCGGGAGCGGTTCAGAGACCCAGTACTTC. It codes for CASSIGSGSGSETQYF.

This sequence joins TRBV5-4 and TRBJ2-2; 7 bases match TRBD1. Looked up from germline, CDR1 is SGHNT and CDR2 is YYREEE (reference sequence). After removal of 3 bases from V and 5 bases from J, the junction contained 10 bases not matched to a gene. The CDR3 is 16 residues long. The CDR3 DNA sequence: TGTGCCAGCAGCTCAAAACAGGGGACGGTTACCGGGGAGCTGTTTTTT. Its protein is CASSSKQGTVTGELFF.

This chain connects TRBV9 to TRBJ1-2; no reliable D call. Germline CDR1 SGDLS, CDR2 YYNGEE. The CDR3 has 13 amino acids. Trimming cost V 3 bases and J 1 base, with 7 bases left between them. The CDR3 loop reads CASSAGLNYGYTF. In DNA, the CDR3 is TGTGCCAGCAGCGCCGGCCTTAACTATGGCTACACCTTC. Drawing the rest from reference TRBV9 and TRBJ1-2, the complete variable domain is DSGVTQTPKHLITATGQRVTLRCSPRSGDLSVYWYQQSLDQGLQFLIQYYNGEERAKGNILERFSAQQFPDLHSELNLSSLELGDSALYFCASSAGLNYGYTFGSGTRLTVV.

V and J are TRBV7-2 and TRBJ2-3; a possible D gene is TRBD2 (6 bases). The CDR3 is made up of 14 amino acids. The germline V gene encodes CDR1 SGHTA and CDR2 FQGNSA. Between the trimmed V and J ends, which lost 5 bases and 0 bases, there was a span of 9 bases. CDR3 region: CASSNGTSTDTQYF. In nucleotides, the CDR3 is TGTGCCAGCAGCAACGGGACTAGCACAGATACGCAGTATTTT.

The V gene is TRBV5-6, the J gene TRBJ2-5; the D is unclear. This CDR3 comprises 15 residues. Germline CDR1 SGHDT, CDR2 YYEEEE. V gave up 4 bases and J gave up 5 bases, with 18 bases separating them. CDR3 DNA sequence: TGTGCCAGCAGCCCGGACGTACATGAATCGGAGACCCAGTACTTC. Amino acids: CASSPDVHESETQYF.

CDR3 loop: CAISGAPENTEAFF. The CDR3, as DNA: TGTGCCATCAGTGGGGCCCCAGAGAACACTGAAGCTTTCTTT. The chain links TRBV10-3 to TRBJ1-1; D unresolved. Germline CDR1 is ENHRY and CDR2 is SYGVKD. Trimming took off 4 bases at V and 1 base at J, with 10 bases between the two ends. This CDR3 contains 14 residues.